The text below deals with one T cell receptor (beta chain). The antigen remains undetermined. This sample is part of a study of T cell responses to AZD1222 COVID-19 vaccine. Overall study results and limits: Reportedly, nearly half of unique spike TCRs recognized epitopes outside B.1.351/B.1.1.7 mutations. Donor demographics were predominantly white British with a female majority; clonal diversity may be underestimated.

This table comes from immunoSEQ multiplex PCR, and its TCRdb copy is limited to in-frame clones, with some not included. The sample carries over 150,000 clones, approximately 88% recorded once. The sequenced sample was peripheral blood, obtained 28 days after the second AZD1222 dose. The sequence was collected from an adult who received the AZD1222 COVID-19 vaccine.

CDR3 sequence reads: CASSSNRGAYEQYF. DNA for the CDR3: TGCGCCAGCAGCTCGAACAGGGGCGCCTACGAGCAGTACTTC. The chain couples TRBV5-1 to TRBJ2-7; 7 bases are shared with TRBD1. The J segment lost 2 bases and the V segment lost 3 bases, leaving 5 bases of the junction unmatched. CDR1 is SGHRS, CDR2 YFSETQ, per germline. The CDR3 spans 14 residues.